This T cell receptor beta chain was observed in a study of PD-L1 blockade in urothelial cancer. Study as a whole: The authors examined blood 3 weeks (second dose) and 6 weeks after treatment start.

A remark on this clone: Its antigen is not identified.

General observations from the study: The study found that durable-benefit patients expanded tumor-associated blood clones more at 3 weeks.

Noted time point: peripheral blood 6 weeks after treatment start. Measured with immunoSEQ multiplex PCR; TCRdb has only the in-frame clones, and not every one. The top ten hold about 1.5% of the sample, which has about 120,000 clones, about 89% seen once. This CDR3 is built from 17 residues. The chain recombines TRBV21-1 with TRBJ2-3; the table's D call of TRBD2 was not tested on the DNA. TRBV21-1 is a listed pseudogene. The clonotype comes from a man between 60 and 70 years old with urothelial cancer. The specimen was PBMCs, collected around atezolizumab (anti-PD-L1) treatment. CDR3 coding DNA: TGTGCCAGCAGCAAGTGGGCCGGGGAGTGGGGCACAGATACGCAGTATTTT. This translates into CASSKWAGEWGTDTQYF.